This paragraph covers one T cell receptor (beta chain) sequence. Germline is not matched at one junction end, which may reflect a read error. This entry is derived from a study of blood T cell repertoires in COVID-19. CDR3 size: 16 residues. The germline CDR1 and CDR2 sequences are SGHVS and FNYEAQ. In the study's own analysis: Estimation of nucleated cell counts was performed using reference gene primer amplification. Assay used: immunoSEQ multiplex PCR; TCRdb lists only in-frame clones, some missing. For V, J and clone size, that table is used; D and trimming come from the DNA. The sample lists roughly 31,000 clones, 85% to 90% seen once, with 24% in the top ten.

The specimen was peripheral blood. This TCR was sampled from a human donor with active COVID-19. The donor label of this sample is uncertain. The chain combines TRBV7-6 with TRBJ1-1; TRBD1 might be the D (6 bases). Here the CDR3 reads CASSPDRLQGNAEAFF. Here the CDR3 DNA reads TGTGCCAGCAGCCCTGACCGCCTTCAGGGGAACGCTGAAGCTTTCTTT.